This T cell receptor beta chain was sequenced in a study of blood T cell repertoires in COVID-19. Study details: COVID-19 samples collected from the United States, Italy and Spain covered acute and convalescent phases. The cDNA or gDNA used as material had been derived from T cells, B-cell-depleted T cells, or PBMCs.

Methods used by the authors: Estimation of nucleated cell counts was performed using reference gene primer amplification. TCRdb's table, derived via immunoSEQ multiplex PCR, lists solely in-frame clones and lacks some. V and J calls and clone size are copied from that table; D and trimming were computed from the DNA. This sample has approximately 280,000 clones; around nine tenths occur once, and the top ten carry about 4.6%. Sequences were obtained from peripheral blood. This receptor was taken from a middle-aged man with acute or convalescent COVID-19.

CDR3: CASTETAVTDTQYF. CDR3 in DNA: TGTGCCAGTACGGAGACAGCAGTCACAGATACGCAGTATTTT. This chain uses TRBV19 with TRBJ2-3; perhaps TRBD1 as D (5 bases). Germline lookup yields CDR1 LNHDA and CDR2 SQIVND (reference sequence). This CDR3 contains 14 residues. V dropped 7 bases and J dropped 2 bases, with 13 bases sitting between them.